This T cell receptor (beta chain) was recorded in a study of cytomegalovirus exposure and HLA in healthy donors. With regard to this clone: As yet, its antigen is unknown.

Trimming took off 1 base at V and 5 bases at J, with 20 bases between the two ends. CDR3 length: 18 residues. The germline V gene has CDR1 LNHNV and CDR2 YYDKDF (reference sequence). Clones were sequenced by immunoSEQ multiplex PCR, and TCRdb holds only the in-frame ones, with some missing. The sample records over 150,000 clones, roughly nine tenths being singletons. Study findings and constraints: Most TCR sequences were seen very rarely across donors, but some public TCRs occurred in many.

The sequence was obtained from a young woman in good health and CMV-seropositive. Sequencing was carried out using PBMCs. V gene TRBV15 combines with J gene TRBJ2-2; a possible D gene is TRBD2 (6 bases). CDR3 DNA: TGTGCCACCAGCAGAGCGGGGTTAACGGGAGTATGGACCGGGGAGCTGTTTTTT. Encoded protein: CATSRAGLTGVWTGELFF.